This TCR beta chain derives from a study of cytomegalovirus exposure and HLA in healthy donors. With 60 Vbeta and 13 Jbeta primers, the PCR was carried out. This table comes from immunoSEQ multiplex PCR, and its TCRdb copy is limited to in-frame clones, with some not included. Found here are over 65,000 clones, around 77% of them singletons; the top ten hold about 3.5%. This CDR3 region has 11 residues. From germline, CDR1 is LNHDA and CDR2 SQIVND (reference sequence). Trimming shortened V by 9 bases and J by 6 bases, and 10 bases separated the two germline ends. Only one count was recorded for this clone.

V usage is TRBV19 and J usage is TRBJ2-3; D is uncertain. This clonotype was sampled from a man aged 45-65 years in good health and CMV-seronegative. Sequenced sample: PBMCs. The CDR3 loop reads CASSRADTQYF. In DNA, the CDR3 is TGTGCCAGCAGTCGCGCGGATACGCAGTATTTT. The full variable domain, in which reference TRBV19 and TRBJ2-3 provide the parts outside the CDR3, is DGGITQSPKYLFRKEGQNVTLSCEQNLNHDAMYWYRQDPGQGLRLIYYSQIVNDFQKGDIAEGYSVSREKKESFPLTVTSAQKNPTAFYLCASSRADTQYFGPGTRLTVL.